The TCR beta chain under discussion was sequenced for a study of blood T cells in healthy people across ages. Study at large: When template switching was applied, about one barcoded beta molecule was captured per two T cells.

The second PCR ran roughly 7 to 12 cycles with a sample-barcoded 5' primer and J-beta primers. TCRdb independently ran MiXCR on the 5' RACE reads; one entry per CDR3 protein. Among about 1.1 million distinct CDR3 sequences listed, roughly two fifths were seen once. The germline V gene has CDR1 DFQATT and CDR2 SNEGSKA (reference sequence). The CDR3 consists of 13 residues. Trimming removed 7 bases at V and 9 bases at J, with 19 bases between. This clonotype has more than one count but fewer than ten. Its antigen is unidentified. The study, taken as a whole, reports: Not knowing donor CMV status may have confounded expanded clonotype changes. Higher naive T cell percentage went strongly together with higher TCR beta diversity.

The TCR sequence derives from a man aged 18 to 29 in good health. The chain couples TRBV20-1 to TRBJ1-5; D is unclear. The specimen was blood. This CDR3 is CSGKSATAGPQHF. The CDR3 coding sequence is TGCAGTGGGAAATCAGCCACAGCAGGGCCCCAGCATTTT.